This entry is about one TCR beta chain. Its recognized antigen is unknown. Base qualities are not provided; no much larger clone lies one nucleotide away. These data are taken from a study of blood T cell repertoires in COVID-19 (TCRdb year 2020). For the study in its entirety: Samples from collaborators originated in the United States, Italy and Spain and spanned both the acute and convalescent phases of COVID-19. The material from the prospective study consisted of cDNA or gDNA derived from T cells, B-cell-depleted T cells, or PBMCs. Subjects who had been exposed to COVID-19, were actively infected with it, or had recovered from it provided the deeply sampled blood TCRbeta repertoires that made up the dataset. The repertoires were made available in a free public database intended to serve as a resource for research on the immune response to SARS-CoV-2. The samples were drawn from two sources: the first 160 participants of the ongoing ImmuneRACE study, and 950 to 1,500 subjects contributed by 6 global collaborators. The sample metadata nearly always contained a de-identified subject ID, COVID-19 status, age in years and sex. HLA class I and class II types, where available, came from metadata supplied by the sample provider rather than from assay-based typing.

Each collaborating institution followed its own protocols to collect whole blood in K2EDTA tubes. For TCRbeta analysis, collaborator samples were shipped as frozen whole blood, as isolated PBMCs, or as DNA extracted from either sample type. TCRbeta CDR3 regions were amplified from genomic DNA by means of the immunoSEQ Assay, a bias-controlled multiplex PCR. The original pipeline was this. Within the assay, amplification of reference gene primers was used to estimate how many nucleated cells each sample contained. Sequence reads were collapsed and filtered to measure the absolute abundance of every unique TCRbeta CDR3 rearrangement. For each sample, productive Simpson clonality was calculated as the square root of Simpson's diversity index across productive rearrangements. TCRdb's version of the immuneACCESS table is confined to in-frame rearrangements and falls short of the full clone set. An unresolved V gene accounts for under half of the shortfall where checked; the remainder is of unknown origin. The V and J calls and clone size are taken from that table; D and trimming were inferred from the DNA. The sample contains roughly 190,000 clones, around 86% of them found a single time. Around 7% of the sample is taken by the ten largest.

Per the germline V gene (reference sequence), MNHEY is the CDR1 and SMNVEV is the CDR2. Taken from cysteine to phenylalanine, the CDR3 has 14 residues. Only the CDR3 portion is preserved as DNA: 42 bases, with reading frame beginning at the first base. Relative to germline, V is missing 10 bases and J is missing 4 bases, with 7 bases of the junction outside any gene match. Beyond this particular receptor, the publication reports: The amount of clinical and demographic metadata varied by source and participant and was provided uncurated.

Sequencing was carried out using peripheral blood. The V gene is TRBV27 and the J gene is TRBJ1-1; 12 middle bases align to TRBD1. This clonotype was sampled from a woman older than 75 in a cohort sampled during active or convalescent COVID-19. The CDR3 amino acid sequence is: CATGTGGVITEAFF. The DNA reads as follows: TGTGCCACCGGGACAGGGGGCGTCATCACTGAAGCTTTCTTT.